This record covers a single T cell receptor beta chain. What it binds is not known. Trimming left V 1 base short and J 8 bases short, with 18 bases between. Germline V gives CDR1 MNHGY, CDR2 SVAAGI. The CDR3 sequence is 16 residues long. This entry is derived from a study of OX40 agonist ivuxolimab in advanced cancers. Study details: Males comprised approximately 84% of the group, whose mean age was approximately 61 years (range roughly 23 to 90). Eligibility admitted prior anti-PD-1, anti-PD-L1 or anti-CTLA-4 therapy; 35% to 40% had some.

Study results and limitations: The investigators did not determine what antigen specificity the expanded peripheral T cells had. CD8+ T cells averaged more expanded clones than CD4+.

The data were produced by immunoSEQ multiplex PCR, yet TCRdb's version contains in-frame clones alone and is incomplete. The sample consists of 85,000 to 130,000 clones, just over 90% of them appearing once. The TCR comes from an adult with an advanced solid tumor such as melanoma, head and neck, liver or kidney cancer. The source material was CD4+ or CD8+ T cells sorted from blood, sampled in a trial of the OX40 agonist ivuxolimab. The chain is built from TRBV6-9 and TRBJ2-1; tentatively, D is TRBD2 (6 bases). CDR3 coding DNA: TGTGCCAGCAGTTATTATTTAGCGGACCCCAGGGATGAGCAGTTCTTC. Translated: CASSYYLADPRDEQFF.